The entry that follows covers one TCR beta chain sequence. Its antigen is not known. The data belong to a study of identifying expanded T cells in peripheral blood. No infections or other immune events were documented during collection. Study-wide results and caveats: About 1.3 clones differed between technical replicates, versus approximately 17 and 20 over time. Variance in clone template counts between approximately 2-week samples significantly increased with total template count across all healthy donors.

The CDR3 runs 14 residues. V lost 3 bases, J lost 8 bases, and 13 bases lay in between. Germline assignment: CDR1 MNHNY and CDR2 SVGAGI (reference sequence). Clones were sequenced by immunoSEQ multiplex PCR, and TCRdb holds only the in-frame ones, with some missing. The repertoire holds about 120,000 clones, with more than 80% as singletons. This TCR derives from a person aged 18-69 years in good health. The chain combines TRBV6-6 with TRBJ1-4; D remains ambiguous. The sample was blood. The CDR3 DNA reads as TGTGCCAGCAGTTATTCCCCCTTTCGGGAAAAACTGTTTTTT. Its protein is CASSYSPFREKLFF.